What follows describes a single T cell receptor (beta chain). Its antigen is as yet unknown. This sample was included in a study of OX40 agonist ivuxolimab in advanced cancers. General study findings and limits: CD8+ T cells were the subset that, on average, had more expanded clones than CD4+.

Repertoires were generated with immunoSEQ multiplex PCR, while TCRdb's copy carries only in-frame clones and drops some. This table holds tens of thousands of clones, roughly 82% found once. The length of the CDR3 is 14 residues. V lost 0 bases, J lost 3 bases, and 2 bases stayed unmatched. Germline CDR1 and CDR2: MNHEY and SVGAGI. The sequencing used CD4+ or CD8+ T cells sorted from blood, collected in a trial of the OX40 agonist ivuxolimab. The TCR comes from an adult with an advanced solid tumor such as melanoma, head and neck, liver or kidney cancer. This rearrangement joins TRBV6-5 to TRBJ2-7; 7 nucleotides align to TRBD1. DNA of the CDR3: TGTGCCAGCAGTTACTCGCAGGGGGTCTACGAGCAGTACTTC. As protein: CASSYSQGVYEQYF.